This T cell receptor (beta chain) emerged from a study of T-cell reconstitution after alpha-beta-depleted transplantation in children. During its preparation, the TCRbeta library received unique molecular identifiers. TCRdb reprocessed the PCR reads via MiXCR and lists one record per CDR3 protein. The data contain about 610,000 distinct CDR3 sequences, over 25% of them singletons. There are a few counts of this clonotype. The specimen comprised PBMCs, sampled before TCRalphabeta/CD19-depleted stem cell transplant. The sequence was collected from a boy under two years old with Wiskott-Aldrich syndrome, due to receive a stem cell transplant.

The CDR3 spells CASSLIDTPNEQFF. CDR3 coding DNA: TGCGCCAGCAGCTTGATCGACACTCCCAATGAGCAGTTCTTC. The chain carries TRBV5-1 and TRBJ2-1; D not certain. Trimming cost V 1 base and J 6 bases, with 11 bases left between them. In germline, CDR1 is SGHRS, CDR2 YFSETQ. The CDR3 spans 14 residues.